Below, one T cell receptor beta chain is given with its context. The sample is drawn from a study of shared clonotypes between healthy human individuals. Replicate PCRs for sorted subsets used about 200 ng DNA; this equaled tens of thousands of T cell genomes. Libraries were prepared by immunoSEQ multiplex PCR; TCRdb keeps only in-frame clonotypes and omits some of them. The sample has a few million clones, 85% to 95% seen once. Germline V CDR1 and CDR2: SGHNT, YYREEE (reference sequence). Trimming took 3 bases from V and 4 from J; bases not matched to a gene: 12. This CDR3 contains 18 residues. CD4+ cells underwent separation, giving CD45RA+ naive and CD45RA-negative memory subsets.

The sequence derives from a man between 18 and 35 years old in good health. Some clones in this sample may be carry-over from other donors' samples. The sequenced sample was naive CD4+ T cells from PBMCs. Subset of the sample: CD45RA+ positively selected. The J gene is TRBJ2-5, the V gene TRBV5-4; 13 nucleotides align to TRBD2. CDR3 protein: CASSSGLAGVLVGETQYF. DNA of the CDR3: TGTGCCAGCAGCTCCGGACTAGCGGGGGTGCTGGTCGGAGAGACCCAGTACTTC.